This TCR beta chain was obtained from a study of OX40 agonist ivuxolimab in advanced cancers. A single count supports this clone. Some clones are missing from TCRdb's copy, which holds only in-frame ones; the method was immunoSEQ multiplex PCR. This table holds 40,000 to 45,000 clones, about 90% found once. Specimen: CD4+ or CD8+ T cells sorted from blood, collected in a trial of the OX40 agonist ivuxolimab. The sequence came from an adult with an advanced solid tumor such as melanoma, head and neck, liver or kidney cancer.

DNA of the CDR3: TGCGCCAGCAGCCATGAAACAGGGGCTGGCTACAATGAGCAGTTCTTC. Translation: CASSHETGAGYNEQFF. The chain joins TRBV5-1 to TRBJ2-1; 7 nucleotides align to TRBD1. Looked up from germline, CDR1 is SGHRS and CDR2 is YFSETQ. CDR3 size: 16 residues. Trimming at V came to 4 bases and at J to 3 bases, leaving 10 bases not matched to a gene.